This T cell receptor beta chain was identified during a study of T cell responses to AZD1222 COVID-19 vaccine. General study results and limits: The number of AZD1222 recipients seropositive at baseline was only 6 or 7. The donors showed a predominance of white British ancestry and of females, with possible underestimation of clonal diversity. Dominant CD4 TCR responses targeted spike regions 160-218 and 743-854.

V was trimmed by 3 bases and J by 3 bases, leaving 9 bases between them. The germline gives CDR1 SGDLS, CDR2 YYNGEE. The CDR3 is 13 amino acids. Only in-frame clones appear in the TCRdb table, and some are missing; sequencing was by immunoSEQ multiplex PCR. The table records approximately 100,000 clones, about 93% of them present only once. About this clone itself: Antigen: not known.

The sequence came from an adult in good health. V gene TRBV9 combines with J gene TRBJ1-2; D unclear. The sequenced sample was peripheral blood, obtained on day 0 of AZD1222 vaccination. The CDR3 here is CASSADGYYGYTF. For the CDR3, the DNA is TGTGCCAGCAGCGCAGACGGATACTATGGCTACACCTTC.